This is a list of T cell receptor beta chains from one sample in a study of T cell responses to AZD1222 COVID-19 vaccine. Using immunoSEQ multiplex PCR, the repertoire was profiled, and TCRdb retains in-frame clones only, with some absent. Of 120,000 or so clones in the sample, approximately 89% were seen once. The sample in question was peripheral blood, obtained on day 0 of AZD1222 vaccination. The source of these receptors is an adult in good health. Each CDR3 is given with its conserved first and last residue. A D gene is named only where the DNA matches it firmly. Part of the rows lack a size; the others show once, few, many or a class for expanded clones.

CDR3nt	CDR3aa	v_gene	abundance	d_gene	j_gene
TGTGCCAGCAGCTCCGTTAGCGGGAGAGGCTACGAGCAGTACTTC	CASSSVSGRGYEQYF	TRBV7-9	.	TRBD2	TRBJ2-7
TGTGCCAGCAGCCAAGTTGCGGCAGGGCGAGCTAGGAACTATGGCTACACCTTC	CASSQVAAGRARNYGYTF	TRBV14	.	.	TRBJ1-2
TGTGCCAGCAGTGGACACATCCCGCAGTTCTTC	CASSGHIPQFF	TRBV28	once	.	TRBJ2-1
TGTGCCAGCAGCTATCCCGACAGGGTGGCCTACGAGCAGTACTTC	CASSYPDRVAYEQYF	TRBV2	.	TRBD1	TRBJ2-7
TGTGCCAGCAGTTCCCTAAGGGCGGGAGTACAAGTTAGCACAGATACGCAGTATTTT	CASSSLRAGVQVSTDTQYF	TRBV28	.	TRBD2	TRBJ2-3
TGTGCCAGCAGCCAAGATCAAGGGGCGGGGGGCTACACCTTC	CASSQDQGAGGYTF	TRBV4-2	.	.	TRBJ1-2
TGCGCCAGCAGACTTGAAAACACTGAAGCTTTCTTT	CASRLENTEAFF	TRBV5-1	.	.	TRBJ1-1
TGTGCCAGCAGCTGGGATACCAGGGGGAATCAGCCCCAGCATTTT	CASSWDTRGNQPQHF	TRBV6-2/TRBV6-3	few	TRBD1	TRBJ1-5
TGCGCCAGCAGCCGGGACAGAGCAACTAATGAAAAACTGTTTTTT	CASSRDRATNEKLFF	TRBV5-1	.	TRBD1	TRBJ1-4
TGTGCCAGCAGTTTAGGGTCAGGGGAGCAGTTCTTC	CASSLGSGEQFF	TRBV28	.	.	TRBJ2-1
TGTGCCAGCAGCTTAGAGGGGGACTCCTACAATGAGCAGTTCTTC	CASSLEGDSYNEQFF	TRBV7-2	.	.	TRBJ2-1
TGTGCCAGTAAGTCTGCGGCGGGGAGCACAGATACGCAGTATTTT	CASKSAAGSTDTQYF	TRBV19	.	.	TRBJ2-3
TGTGCCAGTAGGAAGGACGGGGCGGGCTATGGCTACACCTTC	CASRKDGAGYGYTF	TRBV19	.	.	TRBJ1-2